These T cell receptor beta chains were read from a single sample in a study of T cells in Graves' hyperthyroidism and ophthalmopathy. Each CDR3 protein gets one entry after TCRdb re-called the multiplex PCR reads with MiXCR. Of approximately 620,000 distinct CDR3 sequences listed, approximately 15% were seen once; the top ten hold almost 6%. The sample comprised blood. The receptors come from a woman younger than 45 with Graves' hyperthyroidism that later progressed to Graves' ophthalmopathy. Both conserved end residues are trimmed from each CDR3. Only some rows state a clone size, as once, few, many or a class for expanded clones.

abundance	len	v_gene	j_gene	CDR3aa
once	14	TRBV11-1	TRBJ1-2	VSSSASKRANYGYT
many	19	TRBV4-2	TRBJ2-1	ASSPQQVTDDPGTGQNEQF
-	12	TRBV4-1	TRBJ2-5	ASSQPGQWETQY
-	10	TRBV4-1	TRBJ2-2	AGRVDTGELF
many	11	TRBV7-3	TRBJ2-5	ASSYAAQETQY
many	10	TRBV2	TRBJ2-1	ASSAEDGIEF
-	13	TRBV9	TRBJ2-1	ASSLTGEAINEQF
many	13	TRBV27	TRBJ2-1	ASSLSSGLSYEQF
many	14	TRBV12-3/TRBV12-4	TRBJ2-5	ASSLLTSGSQETQY
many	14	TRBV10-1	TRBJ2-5	ASSESWAGVYGTQY
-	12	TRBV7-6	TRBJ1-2	ASSPGQGGDGYT
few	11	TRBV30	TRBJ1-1	AGMRSEDVEAF
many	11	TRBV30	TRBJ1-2	AWSVLGWAGYT
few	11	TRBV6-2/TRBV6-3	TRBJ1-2	ASSRTGINGYT
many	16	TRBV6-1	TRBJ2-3	ASSEDGWASGNPDTQY
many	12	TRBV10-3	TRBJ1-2	AISDPDRGSGYT